The 3 T cell receptor beta chains given below trace back to one sample, sequenced in a study of Tregs in tolerant kidney transplant recipients. Generated by immunoSEQ multiplex PCR, the TCRdb table keeps only in-frame clones and is missing some. The sample carries roughly 120,000 clones, roughly nine tenths recorded once. The sample taken for sequencing was CD4+ T cells from blood. The receptors were sampled from a human donor in good health.

CDR3 sequence: CASSLPGSGRRNEQFF. CDR3 DNA sequence: TGTGCCAGCAGCCTCCCGGGGAGCGGGAGGAGAAATGAGCAGTTCTTC. The rearrangement uses TRBV7-2 and TRBJ2-1; 9 bases align to TRBD2. CDR1 is SGHTA and CDR2 is FQGNSA in the germline V gene. Trimming cost V 5 bases and J 7 bases; bases outside gene matches: 12. CDR3 size: 16 residues.

The chain combines TRBV7-9 with TRBJ1-4; D perhaps matches TRBD1 (5 bases). Trimming left V 4 bases short and J 8 bases short, with 17 bases between. From germline, CDR1 is SEHNR and CDR2 FQNEAQ (reference sequence). CDR3 length equals 15 residues. DNA for the CDR3: TGTGCCAGCAGCTCCCGGGGGACCGGGGAGGAAAAACTGTTTTTT. This encodes CASSSRGTGEEKLFF.

The chain uses TRBV5-1 and TRBJ2-1; 15 nucleotides match TRBD2. The ends lost 2 bases at V and 8 bases at J; junction bases unmatched: 5. The germline V gene has CDR1 SGHRS and CDR2 YFSETQ. This CDR3 is 16 amino acids long. The CDR3 DNA reads TGCGCCAGCAGCTTCGGACTAGCGGGGGGGCTCGATGAGCAGTTCTTC. This encodes CASSFGLAGGLDEQFF. The complete variable domain, with remaining parts taken from reference TRBV5-1 and TRBJ2-1, reads KAGVTQTPRYLIKTRGQQVTLSCSPISGHRSVSWYQQTPGQGLQFLFEYFSETQRNKGNFPGRFSGRQFSNSRSEMNVSTLELGDSALYLCASSFGLAGGLDEQFFGPGTRLTVL.